This T cell receptor (beta chain) was captured by sequencing in a study of blood T cells in healthy people across ages. The total RNA that was extracted per sample amounted to at least 5.5 micrograms. Trimming cost V 7 bases and J 4 bases; bases outside gene matches: 3. The CDR3 is made up of 13 amino acids. Germline values: CDR1 KGHDR, CDR2 SFDVKD. A J-beta primer mix and a sample-barcoded 5' primer were used in a second PCR of about 6 to 12 cycles. Carrying 12 random nucleotides, a template-switch adaptor labeled each individual cDNA molecule. MiXCR was run by TCRdb on the 5' RACE reads, yielding one entry per CDR3 protein. There are hundreds of thousands of distinct CDR3 sequences in the sample; 45% to 65% occur only once, and over 30% lies in the top ten. This clonotype has just one count.

Sequencing was performed on blood. The sequence derives from a man aged 55-75 years in good health. This chain uses TRBV24-1 with TRBJ2-3, with TRBD2 matching 8 bases. The CDR3 DNA sequence: TGTGCCACCAGCGGGGGGGCCCCAGATACGCAGTATTTT. Protein product: CATSGGAPDTQYF.